These T cell receptor beta chains were read from a single sample in a study of blood T cell repertoires in COVID-19. Profiled with immunoSEQ multiplex PCR; TCRdb holds only in-frame clones, not every one. The repertoire consists of about 69,000 clones, with 75% to 95% occurring once and the leading ten covering about 5.1%. Specimen: peripheral blood. These receptor sequences come from a woman between 18 and 29 years old with acute or convalescent COVID-19. Both conserved end residues are part of each CDR3. The D gene is left open where the match is weak. Not every row has a clone size; where given, it reads once, few, many or a size class.

V	J	size	D	DNA	CDR3
TRBV3-1/TRBV3-2	TRBJ2-1	-	TRBD2	TGTGCCAGCAGCCCCGGGCTAGCGGGAGGGGGGGTGAGCAATGAGCAGTTCTTC	CASSPGLAGGGVSNEQFF
TRBV4-1	TRBJ2-1	once	-	TGCGCCAGCAGCCCGGCCGGAGGGATGAGTGGTCCTGAGCAGTTCTTC	CASSPAGGMSGPEQFF
TRBV4-1	TRBJ2-3	-	TRBD2	TGCGCCAGCAGCCAAGTTCAGCTAGCGGCTAGCACAGATACGCAGTATTTT	CASSQVQLAASTDTQYF
TRBV2	TRBJ2-1	-	TRBD2	TGTGCCAGCAGTAGCGGGGGCAGCGGTGAGCAGTTCTTC	CASSSGGSGEQFF
TRBV18	TRBJ1-1	-	TRBD1	TGTGCCAGCTCACCCGATGGACAGGGTGAAGCTTTCTTT	CASSPDGQGEAFF
TRBV4-3	TRBJ2-7	-	-	TGCGCCAGCAGCCAAGATAGAGCGTTCGAGCAGTACTTC	CASSQDRAFEQYF
TRBV9	TRBJ1-2	-	TRBD1	TGTGCCAGCAGCGTGGGACAGCACCTCTATGGCTACACCTTC	CASSVGQHLYGYTF
TRBV28	TRBJ1-6	few	-	TGTGCCAGCAATGAGGGATTTAATTCACCCCTCCACTTT	CASNEGFNSPLHF
TRBV27	TRBJ2-1	once	TRBD2	TGTGCCAGCAGTTTATCGCTGTGGACTAGCGGGAGAAATGAGCAGTTCTTC	CASSLSLWTSGRNEQFF
TRBV11-2	TRBJ1-3	-	-	TGTGCCAGCAGCGGATCAATGCTAGTACCAGGGCTCCGAAACACCATATATTTT	CASSGSMLVPGLRNTIYF
TRBV27	TRBJ2-1	-	TRBD2	TGTGCCACCTCCCGTGGGGGGGTGGCCTGGGATGAGCAGTTCTTC	CATSRGGVAWDEQFF
TRBV6-1	TRBJ2-6	-	-	TGTGCCAGCAGTGATTGGTGGGGGCTTGGGGCCAACGTCCTGACTTTC	CASSDWWGLGANVLTF
TRBV27	TRBJ1-4	once	TRBD1	TGTGCCAGCAGACCACTAGGACAGGGACAGACTAATGAAAAACTGTTTTTT	CASRPLGQGQTNEKLFF
TRBV11-2	TRBJ2-1	-	-	TGTGCCAGCAGCTTAAGTCGGGGAGGTGAAGAGCAGTTCTTC	CASSLSRGGEEQFF
TRBV9	TRBJ2-3	-	TRBD2	TGTGCCAGCAGCGTAGTAATAGCGGGGGCGAGCACAGATACGCAGTATTTT	CASSVVIAGASTDTQYF
TRBV5-1	TRBJ1-1	-	-	TGCGCCAGCAGCTTGCAGGCTTCCCTTAGTCCTGAAGCTTTCTTT	CASSLQASLSPEAFF
TRBV5-8	TRBJ2-3	many	TRBD2	TGTGCCAGCAGCTTTAGCGGGGGTGCAGATACGCAGTATTTT	CASSFSGGADTQYF
TRBV4-1	TRBJ1-2	-	TRBD1	TGCGCCAGCAGCCTGTCGGTACGGGACAGGGCGTTCTACACCTTC	CASSLSVRDRAFYTF
TRBV5-1	TRBJ1-1	-	TRBD1	TGCGCCAGCAGCACAGGGGGCTTGAACACTGAAGCTTTCTTT	CASSTGGLNTEAFF
TRBV5-6	TRBJ1-1	-	-	TGTGCCAGCAGCGACAGGACAGCAGAAGCTTTCTTT	CASSDRTAEAFF
TRBV7-2	TRBJ2-1	once	-	TGTGCCAGCAGCTTTAACTCCCTAACAGGTGTTGGTGAGCAGTTCTTC	CASSFNSLTGVGEQFF
TRBV9	TRBJ2-5	-	-	TGTGCCAGCAGCGTAGAGGGTCGGGGGAGCGAAGAGACCCAGTACTTC	CASSVEGRGSEETQYF
TRBV7-6	TRBJ2-1	-	TRBD2	TGTGCCAGCAGCCGCGACACTAGCGGGAGAGACAATGAGCAGTTCTTC	CASSRDTSGRDNEQFF
TRBV29-1	TRBJ1-2	-	-	TGCAGCGTTGACAGTGGCTACACCTTC	CSVDSGYTF
TRBV19	TRBJ1-6	-	-	TGTGCCAGTAAGGAGGTTAAAGATTATAATTCACCCCTCCACTTT	CASKEVKDYNSPLHF
TRBV28	TRBJ2-7	-	TRBD2	TGTGCCAGCAGTTCCGCCGGGGGGGTAACCTCCTACGAGCAGTACTTC	CASSSAGGVTSYEQYF
TRBV29-1	TRBJ2-3	-	TRBD2	TGCAGCGCGCGGAGGTCTAGCGGGGGGGATAGGGATACGCAGTATTTT	CSARRSSGGDRDTQYF
TRBV19	TRBJ1-1	-	-	TGTGCCACCCGAAGCCCGGGTGAGGGTAATGAAGCTTTCTTT	CATRSPGEGNEAFF
TRBV4-1	TRBJ1-1	-	TRBD1	TGCGCCAGCAGCCAAATCCCTCTGGGGACAGCGAACACTGAAGCTTTCTTT	CASSQIPLGTANTEAFF
TRBV5-6	TRBJ1-5	-	-	TGTGCCAGCAGCCCTCCGACGGGTAGCAATCAGCCCCAGCATTTT	CASSPPTGSNQPQHF
TRBV5-1	TRBJ2-5	-	-	TGCGCCAGCAGCACACAGGAACAAGAGACCCAGTACTTC	CASSTQEQETQYF